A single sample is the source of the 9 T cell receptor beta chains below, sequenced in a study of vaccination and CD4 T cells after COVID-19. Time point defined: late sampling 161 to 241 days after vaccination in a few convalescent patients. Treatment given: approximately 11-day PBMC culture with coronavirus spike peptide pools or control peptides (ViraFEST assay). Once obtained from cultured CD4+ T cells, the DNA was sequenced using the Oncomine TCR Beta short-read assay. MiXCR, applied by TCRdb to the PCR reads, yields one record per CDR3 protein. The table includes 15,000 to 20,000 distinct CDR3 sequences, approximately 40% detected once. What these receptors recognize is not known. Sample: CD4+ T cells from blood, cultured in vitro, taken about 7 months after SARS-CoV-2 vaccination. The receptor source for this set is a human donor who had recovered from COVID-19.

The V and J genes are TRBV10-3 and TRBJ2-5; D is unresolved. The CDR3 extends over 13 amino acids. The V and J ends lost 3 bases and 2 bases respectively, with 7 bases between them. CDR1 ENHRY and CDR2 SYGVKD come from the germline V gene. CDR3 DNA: TGTGCCATCAGTGACGGCAGGCAAGAGACCCAGTACTTC. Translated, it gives CAISDGRQETQYF.

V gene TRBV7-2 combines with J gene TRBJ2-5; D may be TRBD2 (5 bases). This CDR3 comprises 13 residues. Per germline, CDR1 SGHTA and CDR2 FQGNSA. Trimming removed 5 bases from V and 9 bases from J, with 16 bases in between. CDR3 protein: CASSRDSYGAQYF. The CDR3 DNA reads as TGTGCCAGCAGCAGAGACTCCTACGGGGCCCAGTACTTC. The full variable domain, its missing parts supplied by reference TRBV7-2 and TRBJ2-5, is GAGVSQSPSNKVTEKGKDVELRCDPISGHTALYWYRQSLGQGLEFLIYFQGNSAPDKSGLPSDRFSAERTGGSVSTLTIQRTQQEDSAVYLCASSRDSYGAQYFGPGTRLLVL.

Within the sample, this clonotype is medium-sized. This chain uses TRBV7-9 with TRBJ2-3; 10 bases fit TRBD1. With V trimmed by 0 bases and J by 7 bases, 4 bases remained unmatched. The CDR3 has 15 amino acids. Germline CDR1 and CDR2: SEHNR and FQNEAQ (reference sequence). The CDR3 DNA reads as TGTGCCAGCAGCTTAGCTCGGGACAGGGGATATACGCAGTATTTT. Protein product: CASSLARDRGYTQYF.

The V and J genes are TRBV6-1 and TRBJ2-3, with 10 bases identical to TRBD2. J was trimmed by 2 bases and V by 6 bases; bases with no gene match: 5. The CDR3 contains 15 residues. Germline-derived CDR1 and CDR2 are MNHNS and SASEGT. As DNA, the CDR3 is TGTGCCAGCAGGCTAGCGGGGGAGAACACAGATACGCAGTATTTT. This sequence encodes CASRLAGENTDTQYF.

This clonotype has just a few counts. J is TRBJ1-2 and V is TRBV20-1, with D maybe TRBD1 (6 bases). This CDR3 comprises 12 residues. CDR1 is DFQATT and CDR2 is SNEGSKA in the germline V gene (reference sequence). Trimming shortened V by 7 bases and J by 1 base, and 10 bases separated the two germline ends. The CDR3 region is CSVQQGNYGYTF. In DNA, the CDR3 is TGCAGTGTTCAACAGGGTAACTATGGCTACACCTTC.

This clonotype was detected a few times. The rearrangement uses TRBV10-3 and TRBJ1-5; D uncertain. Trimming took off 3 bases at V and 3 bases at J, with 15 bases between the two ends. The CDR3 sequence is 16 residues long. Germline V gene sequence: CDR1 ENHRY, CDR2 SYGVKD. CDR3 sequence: CAISEVRGGPNQPQHF. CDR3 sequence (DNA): TGTGCCATCAGTGAAGTACGGGGAGGGCCCAATCAGCCCCAGCATTTT.

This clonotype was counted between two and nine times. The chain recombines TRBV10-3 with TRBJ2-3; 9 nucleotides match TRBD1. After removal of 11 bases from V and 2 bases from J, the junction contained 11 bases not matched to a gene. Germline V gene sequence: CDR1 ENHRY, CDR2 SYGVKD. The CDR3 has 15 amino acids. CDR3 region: CASARDRVFTDTQYF. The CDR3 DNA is TGTGCCTCCGCCCGGGACAGGGTGTTCACAGATACGCAGTATTTT.

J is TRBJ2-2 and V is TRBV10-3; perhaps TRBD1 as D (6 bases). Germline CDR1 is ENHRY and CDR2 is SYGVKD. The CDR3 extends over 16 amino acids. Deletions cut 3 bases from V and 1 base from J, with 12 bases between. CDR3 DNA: TGTGCCATCAGTGACCCCCAGGGACAGAACACCGGGGAGCTGTTTTTT. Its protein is CAISDPQGQNTGELFF.

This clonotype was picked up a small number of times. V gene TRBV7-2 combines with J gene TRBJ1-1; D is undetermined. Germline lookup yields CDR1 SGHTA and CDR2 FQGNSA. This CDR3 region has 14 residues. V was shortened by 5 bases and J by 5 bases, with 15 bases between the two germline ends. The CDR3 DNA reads TGTGCCAGCAGCCCCAACCCCGAGAGTACTGAAGCTTTCTTT. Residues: CASSPNPESTEAFF.